The source of this TCR beta chain is a study of control samples from healthy donors and cancer patients. Repertoires were generated with immunoSEQ multiplex PCR, while TCRdb's copy carries only in-frame clones and drops some. The sample consists of fewer than 90,000 clones, approximately 84% of them appearing once. This clone was seen just once. The germline V gene encodes CDR1 LGHNT and CDR2 FRNRAP. The CDR3 spans 13 residues. The ends were cut back, 5 bases at V and 8 bases at J, with 12 bases in the middle. The V call is TRBV12-5, the J call TRBJ1-4; D gene unclear. This clonotype was sampled from a man aged 45-65 years in good health. Input material: blood. The CDR3 protein is CASGRTVVEKLFF. CDR3 sequence (DNA): TGTGCTAGTGGTCGGACGGTGGTGGAAAAACTGTTTTTT.